This TCR beta chain was retrieved from a study of blood T cell repertoires in COVID-19. With 8 bases removed from V and 4 bases from J, the gap between germline ends came to 16 bases. There are 14 residues in the CDR3. Germline loops: CDR1 MNHEY, CDR2 SMNVEV (reference sequence). Assay used: immunoSEQ multiplex PCR; TCRdb lists only in-frame clones, some missing. The sample consists of about 170,000 clones, less than 90% of them appearing once. This sequence originates from a woman between 65 and 79 years old with COVID-19, enrolled during active disease. The source material was peripheral blood. The chain combines TRBV27 with TRBJ2-3; D uncertain. The CDR3, as DNA: TGTGCCAGCCGTCCTCTAGGAGAACCAGATACGCAGTATTTT. Encoded protein: CASRPLGEPDTQYF.